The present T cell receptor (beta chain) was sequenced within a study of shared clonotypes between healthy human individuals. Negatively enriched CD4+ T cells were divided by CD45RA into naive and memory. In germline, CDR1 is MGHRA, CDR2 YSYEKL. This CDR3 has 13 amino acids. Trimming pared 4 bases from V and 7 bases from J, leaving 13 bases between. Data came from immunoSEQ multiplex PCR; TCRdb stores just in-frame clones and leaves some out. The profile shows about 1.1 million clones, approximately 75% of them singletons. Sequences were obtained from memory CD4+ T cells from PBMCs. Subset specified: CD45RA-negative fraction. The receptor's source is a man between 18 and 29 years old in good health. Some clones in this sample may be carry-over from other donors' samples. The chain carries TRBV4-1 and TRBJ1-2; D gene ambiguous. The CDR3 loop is CASSPRPLSGYTF. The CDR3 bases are TGCGCCAGCAGCCCGCGACCGCTAAGTGGCTACACCTTC.